The sequence of this T cell receptor (beta chain) was determined in a study of blood T cell repertoires in COVID-19. This CDR3 spans 14 amino acids. The ends were cut back, 4 bases at V and 3 bases at J, with 12 bases in the middle. CDR1 and CDR2 (germline): ENHRY, SYGVKD. Method: immunoSEQ multiplex PCR; TCRdb's copy keeps in-frame clones and lacks some. The table includes about 42,000 clones, 70% to 80% detected once. The sequencing input was peripheral blood. This sequence was found in a woman in her 70s with acute or convalescent COVID-19. The chain recombines TRBV10-3 with TRBJ1-1; possible D gene TRBD1, 6 bases. The CDR3 protein is CAISGGRGYTEAFF. As DNA, the CDR3 is TGTGCCATCAGTGGAGGTAGGGGGTACACTGAAGCTTTCTTT.